These T cell receptor beta chains were read from a single sample in a study of response to subunit inactivated influenza vaccine. In TCRdb, the RT-PCR reads were re-called with MiXCR into one record per CDR3 protein. Of 430,000 or so distinct CDR3 sequences listed, approximately 11% are singletons. Sequencing used PBMCs from blood, obtained around seven weeks after vaccination. The receptors come from a man aged 50 to 59 who received an inactivated influenza vaccine. Both conserved end residues are part of each CDR3. A D gene is named only where the DNA matches it firmly. Size is omitted from some rows. Given values are once, few, many or a class for expanded clones.

clone_size j_call d_call v_call cdr3_nt cdr3_aa
- TRBJ1-3 - TRBV7-2 TGTGCCAGCAGCGCGCGGGAGAGCTCTGGAAACACCATATATTTT CASSARESSGNTIYF
few TRBJ2-6 - TRBV10-2 TGCGCCAGCAGGGACGGTGTGAGTGGGGCCAACGTCCTGACTTTC CASRDGVSGANVLTF
few TRBJ2-3 - TRBV14 TGTGCCAGCAGCCAATTCCCGGGGGGCAGCACAGATACGCAGTATTTT CASSQFPGGSTDTQYF
few TRBJ2-7 - TRBV2 TGTGCCAGCAGTGAAAATATTGGCAGGGACTACGAGCAGTACTTC CASSENIGRDYEQYF
many TRBJ1-5 - TRBV12-3/TRBV12-4 TGTGCCAGCAGTTTACTCGGGGCGCAGAGCAATCAGCCCCAGCATTTT CASSLLGAQSNQPQHF
few TRBJ1-5 - TRBV7-2 TGTGCCAGCAGCTTAGGTCGACTGACGGGGAACAATCAGCCCCAGCATTTT CASSLGRLTGNNQPQHF
- TRBJ2-6 - TRBV3-1 TGTGCCAGCAGCCCCACTCCCTCTGGGGCCAACGTCCTGACTTTC CASSPTPSGANVLTF
- TRBJ2-7 - TRBV15 TGTGCCACCAGCAGTAAGGTTGCTAACGAGCAGTACTTC CATSSKVANEQYF
few TRBJ2-3 - TRBV12-3/TRBV12-4 TGTGCCACCTCACCCCTCACCGGGACGGGTAGCACAGATACGCAGTATTTT CATSPLTGTGSTDTQYF
- TRBJ2-3 - TRBV7-2 TGTGCCAGCAGCTTAGTCACGGGGACGCAGTATTTT CASSLVTGTQYF
- TRBJ2-1 - TRBV6-2/TRBV6-3 TGTGCCAGCAGCATCACAGGGCAAGGGTTGCAGTTCTTC CASSITGQGLQFF
- TRBJ2-7 TRBD1 TRBV4-3 TGCGCCAGCAGCCTATCTAGACAGGGGGTCTACGAGCAGTACTTC CASSLSRQGVYEQYF
- TRBJ1-1 TRBD1 TRBV20-1 TGCAGTGCTGGCAGGGGGGGGACTGAAGCTTTCTTT CSAGRGGTEAFF
few TRBJ1-6 - TRBV5-1 TGCGCCAGCAGCTTGGACTCGGCTGGTTCACCCCTCCACTTT CASSLDSAGSPLHF
few TRBJ2-2 - TRBV11-2 TGTGCCAGCAGCTTAGGAACAGTGCGCACCGGGGAGCTGTTTTTT CASSLGTVRTGELFF